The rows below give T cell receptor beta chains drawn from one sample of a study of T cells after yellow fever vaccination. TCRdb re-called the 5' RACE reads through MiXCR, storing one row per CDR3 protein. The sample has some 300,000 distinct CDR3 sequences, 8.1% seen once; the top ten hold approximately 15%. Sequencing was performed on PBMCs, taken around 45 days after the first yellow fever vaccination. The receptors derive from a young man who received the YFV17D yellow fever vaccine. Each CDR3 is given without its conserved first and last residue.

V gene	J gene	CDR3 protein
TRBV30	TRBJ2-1	AWSKLGGSYNEQF
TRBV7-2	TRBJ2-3	ASSRSAGGASTDTQY
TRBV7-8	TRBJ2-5	ASRGAGGVETQY
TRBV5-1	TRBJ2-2	ASSPGPDTGELF
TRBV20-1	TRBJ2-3	SARDLGQGAPDTQY
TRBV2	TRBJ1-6	ASQADESNSPLH
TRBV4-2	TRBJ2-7	ASRPGTGGSYEQY
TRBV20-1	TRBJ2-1	SAEANGGAYYNEQF
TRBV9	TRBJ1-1	ASSVGEGLTNTEAF
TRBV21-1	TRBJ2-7	ASSKGGGAYEQY
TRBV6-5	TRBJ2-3	ASSYGLAGPDTQY
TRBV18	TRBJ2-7	ASSPGTGGFYEQY
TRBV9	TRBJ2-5	ASSNQETQY
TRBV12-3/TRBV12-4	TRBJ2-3	ASSLYSRTDTQY
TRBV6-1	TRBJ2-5	ASSENPSGQETQY
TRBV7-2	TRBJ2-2	ASSSVTHLANTGELF
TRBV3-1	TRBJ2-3	ASSQDPGNPLQY
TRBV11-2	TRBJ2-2	ASSLDPSGSGELF
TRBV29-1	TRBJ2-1	SVVYFNEQF
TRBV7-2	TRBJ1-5	ASSSRPDQPQH
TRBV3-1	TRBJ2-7	ASSANRKAIREQY
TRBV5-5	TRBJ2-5	ASSQPGQSRGETQY
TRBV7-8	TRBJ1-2	ASSPGRSNYGYT
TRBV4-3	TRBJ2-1	ASSSRRGGSKSSYNEQF
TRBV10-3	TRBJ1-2	AITAGGFGYT
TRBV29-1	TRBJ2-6	SVMGQGNSGANVLT
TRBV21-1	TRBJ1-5	ASSKSQPQH
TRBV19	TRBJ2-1	ASRPGQVFNEQF
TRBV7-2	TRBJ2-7	ASSLGTGGKQY
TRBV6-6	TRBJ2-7	ASTGTSGEQY
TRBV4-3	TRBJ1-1	ASSPHTGGNTEAF
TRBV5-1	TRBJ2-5	ASSSRSPILAGGQETQY
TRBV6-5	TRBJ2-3	ASSLAGGAGDTQY
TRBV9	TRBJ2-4	ASSPGSFENIQY
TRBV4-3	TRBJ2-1	ASSQTPGRGGSNEQF
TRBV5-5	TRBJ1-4	ASSLRGGVIDEKLF
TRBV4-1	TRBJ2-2	ASSQEIDRDTGELF
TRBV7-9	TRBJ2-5	ASRPSGGALETQY
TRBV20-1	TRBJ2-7	SARSRQAHEQY
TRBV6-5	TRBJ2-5	ASSSGLAGYQETQY
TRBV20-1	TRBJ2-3	SAGGRSGGTDTQY
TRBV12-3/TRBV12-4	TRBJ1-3	ASSEQVGNTIY
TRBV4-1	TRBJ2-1	ASSQDEGIMTGSKGQF
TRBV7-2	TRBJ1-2	ASSPQGNSGYT
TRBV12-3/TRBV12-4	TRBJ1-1	ASTRQGRNTEAF
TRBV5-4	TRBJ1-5	ASSFEYGQPQH
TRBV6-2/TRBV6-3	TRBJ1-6	ASLSLVNRQSDNSPLH
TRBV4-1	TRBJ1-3	ASRGEENPGNTIY